The 16 T cell receptor beta chains presented below share a single source sample, sequenced in a study of T cell clones after liver transplantation. The protocol was immunoSEQ multiplex PCR, while the TCRdb copy is restricted to in-frame clones and leaves out a portion. This table has over 45,000 clones, approximately 71% appearing once. This specimen was CD4+ T cells from blood, taken 54 months after liver transplant. The source of these receptors is a human patient who received a liver transplant. A share of the T cells may be of graft donor origin.

The chain links TRBV7-9 to TRBJ2-1, with TRBD1 as a possible D gene (5 bases). Trimming cost V 1 base and J 0 bases, with 7 bases left between them. The CDR3 spans 15 residues. Germline CDR1 and CDR2: SEHNR and FQNEAQ (reference sequence). The CDR3 is CASSLVQGSYNEQFF. The CDR3 region has the DNA TGTGCCAGCAGCTTAGTCCAGGGCTCCTACAATGAGCAGTTCTTC.

The genes are TRBV27 and TRBJ1-1; tentative D call: TRBD1 (6 bases). Germline-derived CDR1 and CDR2 are MNHEY and SMNVEV (reference sequence). This CDR3 contains 15 residues. V shed 2 bases and J shed 5 bases, with 15 bases lying between them. CDR3 nucleotide sequence: TGTGCCAGCAGTTTAGACATACAGGGAAGGACTGAAGCTTTCTTT. Translation: CASSLDIQGRTEAFF.

The chain is built from TRBV7-2 and TRBJ1-4; D is unresolved. This CDR3 has 14 residues. Germline CDR1 reads SGHTA; CDR2 reads FQGNSA. Trimming took 5 bases from V and 0 from J, leaving 7 bases between them. DNA of the CDR3: TGTGCCAGCAGCCCCCAGACAACTAATGAAAAACTGTTTTTT. As protein: CASSPQTTNEKLFF.

The genes are TRBV27 and TRBJ1-1; D is uncertain. The CDR3 runs to 16 residues. Germline V gene data show CDR1 as MNHEY and CDR2 as SMNVEV (reference sequence). V lost 5 bases, J lost 1 base, and 17 bases lay in between. This chain's CDR3 is CASSPLPQGRNTEAFF. CDR3 nucleotides: TGTGCCAGCAGTCCTCTCCCCCAAGGACGGAACACTGAAGCTTTCTTT.

CDR3 in DNA: TGTGCCAGCAGCAATGAGTACGAGCAGTACTTC. It specifies CASSNEYEQYF. The chain carries TRBV7-2 and TRBJ2-7; the D is unclear. This CDR3 is 11 amino acids long. The germline CDR1 and CDR2 sequences are SGHTA and FQGNSA. Between the trimmed V and J ends, which lost 5 bases and 4 bases, there was a span of 6 bases.

The chain couples TRBV5-5 to TRBJ1-4; D not resolved. CDR1 and CDR2 (germline): SGHKS, YYEKEE (reference sequence). This CDR3 comprises 16 residues. Trimming took off 0 bases at V and 4 bases at J, with 13 bases between the two ends. The CDR3 nucleotides are TGTGCCAGCAGCTTGGAACAGTTTCTTGATAATGAAAAACTGTTTTTT. This sequence encodes CASSLEQFLDNEKLFF.

CDR3 in amino acids: CASSLGRGTGDSPLHF. In DNA form, the CDR3 reads TGTGCCAGCAGCTTAGGTAGGGGGACAGGGGATTCACCCCTCCACTTT. J is TRBJ1-6 and V is TRBV7-9; 10 bases agree with TRBD1. The ends lost 1 base at V and 8 bases at J; junction bases unmatched: 5. There are 16 residues in the CDR3. The germline gives CDR1 SEHNR, CDR2 FQNEAQ (reference sequence).

This chain joins TRBV15 and TRBJ2-2; no clear D. Germline CDR1 LNHNV, CDR2 YYDKDF (reference sequence). The V end was cut by 6 bases, the J end by 3 bases, with 11 bases between. This CDR3 is built from 14 residues. CDR3 region: CATSISRDTGELFF. The DNA for the CDR3 is TGTGCCACCAGTATTAGCCGGGACACCGGGGAGCTGTTTTTT.

The gene calls are TRBV6-5 and TRBJ1-5; D not certain. CDR3 size: 10 residues. The V and J ends lost 5 bases and 11 bases respectively, with 7 bases between them. From germline, CDR1 is MNHEY and CDR2 SVGAGI. DNA of the CDR3: TGTGCCAGCAGTGAAGTTGCCCAGCATTTT. As protein: CASSEVAQHF.

The rearrangement links TRBV29-1 to TRBJ2-2; D tentatively reads TRBD1 or TRBD2 (6 bases each). The CDR3 totals 13 residues. Germline V gene lookup returns CDR1 SQVTM and CDR2 ANQGSEA. V was pared by 2 bases and J by 7 bases, with 11 bases between. DNA for the CDR3: TGCAGCGTTGAAACGGGGGCTAACGGGGAGCTGTTTTTT. This gives the protein CSVETGANGELFF.

The chain employs TRBV28 and TRBJ2-2; TRBD1 matches at 7 bases. Trimming cost V 4 bases and J 0 bases; bases outside gene matches: 14. CDR3 length: 19 residues. Germline V gene lookup returns CDR1 MDHEN and CDR2 SYDVKM. The CDR3 DNA follows: TGTGCCAGCAGTTCGATACCGTGGACAGGCCCCTCGAACACCGGGGAGCTGTTTTTT. It codes for CASSSIPWTGPSNTGELFF.

This clone appeared a few times. CDR3 nucleotides: TGTGCCAGCTCACCACTAGATGAGCAGTTCTTC. It specifies CASSPLDEQFF. This sequence joins TRBV18 and TRBJ2-1; D remains ambiguous. Germline V gene sequence: CDR1 KGHSH, CDR2 LQKENI. V shed 1 base and J shed 8 bases, with 3 bases lying between them. The CDR3 loop spans 11 amino acids.

This clone came up once. This chain links TRBV30 with TRBJ2-7, with 8 bases fitting TRBD1. This CDR3 spans 19 amino acids. CDR1 is GTSNPN, CDR2 SVGIG, per germline (reference sequence). Germline trimming cut 2 bases from V and 0 bases from J; bases unmatched to any gene: 18. CDR3: CAWSPILGQELYGSYEQYF. As DNA, the CDR3 is TGTGCCTGGAGTCCCATCTTGGGACAGGAACTATATGGCTCCTACGAGCAGTACTTC.

The rearrangement links TRBV10-1 to TRBJ1-3, with D uncertain. Germline V gene lookup returns CDR1 WNHNN and CDR2 SYGVQD (reference sequence). CDR3 length equals 13 residues. The V end was cut by 6 bases, the J end by 2 bases, with 8 bases between. Written as DNA, the CDR3 is TGCGCCAGCAGCAACGGGGCTGGAAACACCATATATTTT. Translation: CASSNGAGNTIYF.

V usage is TRBV28 and J usage is TRBJ2-2; D uncertain. Looked up from germline, CDR1 is MDHEN and CDR2 is SYDVKM. V lost 5 bases and J 2 bases, leaving 15 bases between the germline ends. The CDR3 totals 16 residues. CDR3 nucleotides: TGTGCCAGCAGTCGCACCTCGGGCGTTAACACCGGGGAGCTGTTTTTT. Translation: CASSRTSGVNTGELFF.

This sequence joins TRBV10-3 and TRBJ1-2; possibly TRBD1 for D (5 bases). The germline V and J ends were trimmed by 10 bases and 0 bases, with 18 bases remaining between them. In germline, CDR1 is ENHRY, CDR2 SYGVKD. The CDR3 spans 15 residues. Written as DNA, the CDR3 is TGTGCCACACTAAGGGACGTAACCTCTAACTATGGCTACACCTTC. This codes for CATLRDVTSNYGYTF.